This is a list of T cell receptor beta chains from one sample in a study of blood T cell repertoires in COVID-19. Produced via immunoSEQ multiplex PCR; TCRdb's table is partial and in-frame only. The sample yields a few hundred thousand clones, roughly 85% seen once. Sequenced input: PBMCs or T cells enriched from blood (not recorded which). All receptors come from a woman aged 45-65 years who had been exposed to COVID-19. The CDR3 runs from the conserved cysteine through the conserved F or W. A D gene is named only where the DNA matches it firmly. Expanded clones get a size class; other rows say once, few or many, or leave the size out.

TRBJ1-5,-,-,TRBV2,TGTGCCAGCAGGCCCCAGGGGAATAGCAATCAGCCCCAGCATTTT,CASRPQGNSNQPQHF
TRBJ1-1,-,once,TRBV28,TGTGCCAGCAGGCCCACAGGGCTACCTGAAGCTTTCTTT,CASRPTGLPEAFF
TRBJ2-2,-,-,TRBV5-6,TGTGCCAGCAGCTTGTCGACAAGACGGTCCACCGGGGAGCTGTTTTTT,CASSLSTRRSTGELFF
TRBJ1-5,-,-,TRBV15,TGTGCCACCAGCTGGGCAGGGGGCAATCAGCCCCAGCATTTT,CATSWAGGNQPQHF
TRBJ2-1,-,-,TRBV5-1,TGCGCCAGCAGCTTTGGCGGCGCTTCCTACAATGAGCAGTTCTTC,CASSFGGASYNEQFF
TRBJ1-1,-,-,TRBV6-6,TGTGCCAGCACCAGCGGGACAATTGAAGCTTTCTTT,CASTSGTIEAFF
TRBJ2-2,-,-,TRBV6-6,TGTGCCAGCGGAAGGGAGGGGGAGCTGTTTTTT,CASGREGELFF
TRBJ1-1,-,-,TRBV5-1,TGCGCCAGCAGCTTGGGGCCCTCAGACAGTCTAGTCACTGAAGCTTTCTTT,CASSLGPSDSLVTEAFF
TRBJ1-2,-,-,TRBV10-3,TGTGCCATCAGCATCGACGAAATTAGGGGTGTAAGCTATGGCTACACCTTC,CAISIDEIRGVSYGYTF
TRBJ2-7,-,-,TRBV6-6,TGTGCCAGCAGTCTCGACATCCCCTACGAGCAGTACTTC,CASSLDIPYEQYF
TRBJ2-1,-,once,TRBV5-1,TGCGCCAGCAGCCTCGGACAAGGTACAGGGTACAATGAGCAGTTCTTC,CASSLGQGTGYNEQFF
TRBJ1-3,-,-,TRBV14,TGTGCCAGCAGCCAAGACAGGCGCTCTGGAAACACCATATATTTT,CASSQDRRSGNTIYF
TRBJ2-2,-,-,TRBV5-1,TGCGCCAGCAGCCCCACAGCGGGGAACACCGGGGAGCTGTTTTTT,CASSPTAGNTGELFF
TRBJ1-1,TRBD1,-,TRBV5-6,TGTGCCAGCAGCCCGACAGGGGCTGCTGAAGCTTTCTTT,CASSPTGAAEAFF
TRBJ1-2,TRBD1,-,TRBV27,TGTGCCAGCAGTTACGGACAGGGCGATGGCTACACCTTC,CASSYGQGDGYTF
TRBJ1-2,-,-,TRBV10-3,TGTGCCAGCAGGGGCGCGACAGCAAACTATGGCTACACCTTC,CASRGATANYGYTF
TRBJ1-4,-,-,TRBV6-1,TGTGCCAGCAGTGAAAAGGGGGGGATCGGGTTCGGTGAAAAACTGTTTTTT,CASSEKGGIGFGEKLFF
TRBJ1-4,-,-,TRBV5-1,TGCGCCAGCAGAGCTCCAGGGGATGAAAAACTGTTTTTT,CASRAPGDEKLFF
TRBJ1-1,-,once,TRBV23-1,TGCGCCAGCAGTCAACCCCCGTCTTCAGGGGCTTTCTTT,CASSQPPSSGAFF
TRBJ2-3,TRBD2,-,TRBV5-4,TGTGCCAGCAGCTCCGGACTAGCGGGGGGGAGGTCAGATACGCAGTATTTT,CASSSGLAGGRSDTQYF
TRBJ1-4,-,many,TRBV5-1,TGCGCCAGCAGCACCGACGGCCAAGAGGCAAAACTGTTTTTT,CASSTDGQEAKLFF
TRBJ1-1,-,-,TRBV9,TGTGCCAGCAGCGTGCATCCCGGGAACACTGAAGCTTTCTTT,CASSVHPGNTEAFF
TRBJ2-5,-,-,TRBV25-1,TGTGCCAGCACCGGAGGGTCGGGCATACAAGAGACCCAGTACTTC,CASTGGSGIQETQYF
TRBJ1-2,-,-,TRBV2,TGTGCCAGCAGTCCCACAGGGACGCGCAACCCCTACAACCATGGCTACACCTTC,CASSPTGTRNPYNHGYTF
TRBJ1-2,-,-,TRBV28,TGTGCCATTCGCGGGGATAACTATGGCTACACCTTC,CAIRGDNYGYTF
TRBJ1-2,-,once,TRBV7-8,TGTGCCAGCAGCCCCGTGGTGGGGAGGAATGGCTACACCTTC,CASSPVVGRNGYTF
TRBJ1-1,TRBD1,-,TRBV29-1,TGCAGCGTTGAGGATACAGGGGGCAGGACTGAAGCTTTCTTT,CSVEDTGGRTEAFF
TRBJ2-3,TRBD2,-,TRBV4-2,TGTGCCAGCAGCCAAGGCCAAGCGGGACCCTGGGATACGCAGTATTTT,CASSQGQAGPWDTQYF
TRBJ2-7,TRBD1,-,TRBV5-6,TGTGCCAGCAGCTTGGTCCGGACAGGGAGTGAGTACGAGCAGTACTTC,CASSLVRTGSEYEQYF
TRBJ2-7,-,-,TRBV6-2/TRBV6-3,TGTGCCAGCAGCAGGACTGTCTCCGAGCAGTACTTC,CASSRTVSEQYF
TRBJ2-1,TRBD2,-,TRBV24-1,TGTGCCACCAGTGATCCCCTAGCGGGAGCATACAATGAGCAGTTCTTC,CATSDPLAGAYNEQFF
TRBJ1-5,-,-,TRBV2,TGTGCCAGCCGAGGCGAGTTCAATCAGCCCCAGCATTTT,CASRGEFNQPQHF
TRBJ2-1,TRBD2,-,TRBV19,TGTGCCAGTAGTATTGACGGCGGGGGGGCCGGGCAGTTCTTC,CASSIDGGGAGQFF
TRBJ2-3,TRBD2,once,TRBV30,TGTGCCTGGAGTGTACGGACTAGCGGGGTTAGAGCGCGGGGGTATACGCAGTATTTT,CAWSVRTSGVRARGYTQYF
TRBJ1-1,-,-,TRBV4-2,TGTGCCAGCAGCCAAGATCAGCCAGGGAACACTGAAGCTTTCTTT,CASSQDQPGNTEAFF
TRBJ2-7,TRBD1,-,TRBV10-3,TGTGCCATCAGTGGCGGACAGGGGTCGCTGGAGTACTTC,CAISGGQGSLEYF
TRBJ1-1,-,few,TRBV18,TGTGCCAGCTCACGCCCGACGAGGACTGAAGCTTTCTTT,CASSRPTRTEAFF
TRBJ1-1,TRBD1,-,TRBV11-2,TGTGCCAGCAGCGAAGGGACAGGTGAAGCTTTCTTT,CASSEGTGEAFF
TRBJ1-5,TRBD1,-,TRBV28,TGTGCCAGCACCCTGGAGAGGACAGGGCTTAATCAGCCCCAGCATTTT,CASTLERTGLNQPQHF
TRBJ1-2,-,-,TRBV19,TGTGCCAGTACCGATGCCGGGAGGACGGGCCCTAACTATGGCTACACCTTC,CASTDAGRTGPNYGYTF
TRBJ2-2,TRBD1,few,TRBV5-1,TGCGCCAGCAGCCCTCTGCAGGGGGCCGTTCACACCGGGGAGCTGTTTTTT,CASSPLQGAVHTGELFF
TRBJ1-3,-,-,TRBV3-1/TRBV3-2,TGTGCCAGCAGCCATCTCCAGTCCCTCTCTGGAAACACCATATATTTT,CASSHLQSLSGNTIYF
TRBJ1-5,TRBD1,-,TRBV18,TGTGCCAGCTCACAACAGGGGTCTCAGCCCCAGCATTTT,CASSQQGSQPQHF
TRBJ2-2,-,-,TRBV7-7,TGTGCCAGCAGCTTATCTGGGATGGGGCCGGAATCCCTGAACACCGGGGAGCTGTTTTTT,CASSLSGMGPESLNTGELFF
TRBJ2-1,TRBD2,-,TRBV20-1,TGCAGTGCTAGTCAGCTAGCGGGGGGCTCCTACAATGAGCAGTTCTTC,CSASQLAGGSYNEQFF
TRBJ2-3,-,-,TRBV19,TGTGCCAGTAGTAAGGGGGGGGCGAGCACAGATACGCAGTATTTT,CASSKGGASTDTQYF
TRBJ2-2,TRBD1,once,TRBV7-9,TGTGCCAGCAGCTGGACAGGGGGGATGAATAGCGGGGAGCTGTTTTTT,CASSWTGGMNSGELFF
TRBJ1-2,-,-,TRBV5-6,TGTGCCAGCAGCTCCGGGACACTCTATGGCTACACCTTC,CASSSGTLYGYTF
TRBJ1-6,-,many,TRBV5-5,TGTGCCAGCAGCTTTCAGTATAATTCACCCCTCCACTTT,CASSFQYNSPLHF
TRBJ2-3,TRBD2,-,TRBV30,TGTGCCTGGAGTGTACTCGCGGGGGGGCCCAATACGCAGTATTTT,CAWSVLAGGPNTQYF
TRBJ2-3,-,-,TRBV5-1,TGCGCCAGCAGCTGGACAACGAGCACAGATACGCAGTATTTT,CASSWTTSTDTQYF
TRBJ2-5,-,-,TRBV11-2,TGTGCCAGCAGCCCGGGGCAAGAGACCCAGTACTTC,CASSPGQETQYF
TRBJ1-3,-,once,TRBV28,TGTGCCAGCAGTTTGACAGGTCGCTCTGGAAACACCATATATTTT,CASSLTGRSGNTIYF
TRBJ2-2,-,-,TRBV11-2,TGTGCCAGCGCTAACGGGGGAAACGGGGAGCTGTTTTTT,CASANGGNGELFF